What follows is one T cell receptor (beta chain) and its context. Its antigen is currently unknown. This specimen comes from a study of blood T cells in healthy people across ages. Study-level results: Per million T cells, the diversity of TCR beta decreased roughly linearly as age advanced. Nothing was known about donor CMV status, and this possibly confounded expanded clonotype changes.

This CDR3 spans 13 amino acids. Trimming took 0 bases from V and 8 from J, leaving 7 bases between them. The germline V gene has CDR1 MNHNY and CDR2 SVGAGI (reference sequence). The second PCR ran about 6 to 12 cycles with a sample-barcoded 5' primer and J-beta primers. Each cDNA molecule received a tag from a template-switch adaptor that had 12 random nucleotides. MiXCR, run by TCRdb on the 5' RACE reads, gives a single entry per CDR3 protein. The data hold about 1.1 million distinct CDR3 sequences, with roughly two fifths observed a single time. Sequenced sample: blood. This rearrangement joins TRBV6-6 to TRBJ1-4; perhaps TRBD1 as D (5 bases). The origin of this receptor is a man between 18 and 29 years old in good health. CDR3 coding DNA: TGTGCCAGCAGTTACTCGAAGGGGGAAAAACTGTTTTTT. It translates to CASSYSKGEKLFF.